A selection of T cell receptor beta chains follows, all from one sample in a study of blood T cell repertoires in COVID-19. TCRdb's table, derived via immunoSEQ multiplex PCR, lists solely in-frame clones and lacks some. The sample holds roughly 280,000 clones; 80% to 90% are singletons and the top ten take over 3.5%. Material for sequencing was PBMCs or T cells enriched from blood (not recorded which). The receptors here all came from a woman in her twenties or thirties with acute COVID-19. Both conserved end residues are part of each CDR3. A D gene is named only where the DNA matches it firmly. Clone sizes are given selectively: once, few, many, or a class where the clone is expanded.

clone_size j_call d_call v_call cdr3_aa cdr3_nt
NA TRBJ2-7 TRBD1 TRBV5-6 CASSLLTGGIDEQYF TGTGCCAGCAGCCTACTGACAGGGGGCATCGACGAGCAGTACTTC
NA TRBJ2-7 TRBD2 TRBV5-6 CASSPGTTGTYEQYF TGTGCCAGCAGCCCCGGGACTACAGGCACCTACGAGCAGTACTTC
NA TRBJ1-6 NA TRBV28 CASSFPRDKPLGNSPLHF TGTGCCAGCAGTTTCCCCCGGGACAAACCGTTAGGGAATTCACCCCTCCACTTT
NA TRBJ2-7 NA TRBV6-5 CASTRRGGAYEQYF TGTGCCAGCACCCGCCGGGGAGGAGCCTACGAGCAGTACTTC
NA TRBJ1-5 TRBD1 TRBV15 CATRRGGTGGFQPQHF TGTGCCACCAGGAGAGGGGGAACAGGGGGGTTTCAGCCCCAGCATTTT
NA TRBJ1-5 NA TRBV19 CASKPGLYSNQPQHF TGTGCCAGTAAACCGGGACTATATAGCAATCAGCCCCAGCATTTT
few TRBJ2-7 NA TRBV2 CASSGQIYEQYF TGTGCCAGCAGTGGGCAGATCTACGAGCAGTACTTC
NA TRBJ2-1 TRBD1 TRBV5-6 CASSLGQGIRSYNEQFF TGTGCCAGCAGCCTGGGACAGGGGATTCGGTCCTACAATGAGCAGTTCTTC
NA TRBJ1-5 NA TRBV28 CASSFNGFSNQPQHF TGTGCCAGCAGTTTTAACGGGTTTAGCAATCAGCCCCAGCATTTT
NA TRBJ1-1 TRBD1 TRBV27 CASSLDRDTEAFF TGTGCCAGCAGTTTGGACAGGGACACTGAAGCTTTCTTT
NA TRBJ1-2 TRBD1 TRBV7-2 CASSERGQVYGYTF TGTGCCAGCAGCGAAAGGGGACAGGTCTATGGCTACACCTTC
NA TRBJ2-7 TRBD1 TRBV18 CASSPGTGSHEQYF TGTGCCAGCTCACCAGGGACAGGGTCCCACGAGCAGTACTTC
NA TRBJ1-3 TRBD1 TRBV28 CASGDRGNTIYF TGTGCCAGCGGGGACAGGGGAAACACCATATATTTT
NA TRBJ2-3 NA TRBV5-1 CASSLSASQDTQYF TGCGCCAGCAGCTTGTCTGCAAGTCAGGATACGCAGTATTTT
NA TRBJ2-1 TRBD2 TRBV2 CASSDPGAGGINEQFF TGTGCCAGCAGTGATCCCGGGGCGGGAGGAATCAATGAGCAGTTCTTC
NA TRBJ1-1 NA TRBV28 CASSEERMNTEAFF TGTGCCAGCAGTGAAGAGCGTATGAACACTGAAGCTTTCTTT
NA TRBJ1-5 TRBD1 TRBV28 CASSSIQGVGQPQHF TGTGCCAGCAGTTCGATACAGGGGGTAGGACAGCCCCAGCATTTT
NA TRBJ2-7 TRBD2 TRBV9 CASSAPGTSEYEQYF TGTGCCAGCAGCGCCCCCGGGACTAGCGAATACGAGCAGTACTTC
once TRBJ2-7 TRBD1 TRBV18 CASSLGTGAYEQYF TGTGCCAGCTCACTAGGGACAGGGGCCTACGAGCAGTACTTC
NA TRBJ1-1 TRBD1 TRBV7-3 CASSQNGDRSNTEAFF TGTGCCAGCAGCCAGAATGGGGACAGATCGAACACTGAAGCTTTCTTT
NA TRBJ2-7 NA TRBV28 CASSFGRSYEQYF TGTGCCAGCAGTTTTGGGAGATCCTACGAGCAGTACTTC
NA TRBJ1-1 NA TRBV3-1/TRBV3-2 CASRGTPNTEAFF TGTGCCAGCCGAGGGACACCGAACACTGAAGCTTTCTTT
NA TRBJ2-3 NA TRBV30 CAWSVSRTDTQYF TGTGCCTGGAGTGTAAGCCGGACAGATACGCAGTATTTT
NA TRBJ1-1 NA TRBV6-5 CASSYSGQLAGAFF TGTGCCAGCAGTTACTCGGGGCAGCTGGCCGGGGCTTTCTTT
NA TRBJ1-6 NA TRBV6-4 CASSLTVNSPLHF TGTGCCAGCAGCCTGACAGTAAATTCACCCCTCCACTTT
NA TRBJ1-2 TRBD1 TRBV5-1 CASSFVSGTGKESGYGYTF TGCGCCAGCAGCTTTGTGAGTGGGACAGGGAAAGAGTCGGGCTATGGCTACACCTTC
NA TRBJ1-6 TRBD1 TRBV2 CASSEGGTGKSPLHF TGTGCCAGCAGTGAAGGGGGGACAGGGAAATCACCCCTCCACTTT
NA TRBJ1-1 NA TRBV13 CASSWHDLQVYTEAFF TGTGCCAGCAGCTGGCACGATTTACAGGTATACACTGAAGCTTTCTTT
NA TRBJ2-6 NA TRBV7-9 CASTYYTGANVLTF TGTGCCAGCACATACTATACTGGGGCCAACGTCCTGACTTTC
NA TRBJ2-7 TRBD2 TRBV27 CASSLRASGVGEQYF TGTGCCAGCAGTTTAAGGGCTAGCGGGGTTGGCGAGCAGTACTTC
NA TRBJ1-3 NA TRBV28 CASSSGGNTIYF TGTGCCAGCAGTTCCGGTGGAAACACCATATATTTT
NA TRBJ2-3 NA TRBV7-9 CASSLQRDTQYF TGTGCCAGCAGCCTCCAACGGGATACGCAGTATTTT
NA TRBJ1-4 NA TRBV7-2 CASSLGQGIEKLFF TGTGCCAGCAGCTTAGGGCAGGGAATTGAAAAACTGTTTTTT
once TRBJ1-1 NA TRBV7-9 CASNMAEGTTEAFF TGTGCCAGCAACATGGCTGAGGGGACAACTGAAGCTTTCTTT
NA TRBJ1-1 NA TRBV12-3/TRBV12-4 CASSLGEGTEAFF TGTGCCAGCAGTTTAGGGGAGGGCACTGAAGCTTTCTTT
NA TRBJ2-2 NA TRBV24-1 CATATGYGFGELFF TGTGCCACCGCAACAGGGTATGGTTTCGGGGAGCTGTTTTTT
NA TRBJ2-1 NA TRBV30 CAWSVRDNEQFF TGTGCCTGGAGTGTCAGGGACAATGAGCAGTTCTTC
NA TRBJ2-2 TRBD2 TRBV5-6 CASSKLAGVTGELFF TGTGCCAGCAGCAAACTAGCGGGAGTCACCGGGGAGCTGTTTTTT
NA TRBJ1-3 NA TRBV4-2 CASSQVEARAGNTIYF TGTGCCAGCAGCCAAGTCGAGGCCAGGGCTGGAAACACCATATATTTT
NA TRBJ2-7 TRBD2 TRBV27 CASRNQLTHRLAGDAYEQYF TGTGCCAGCAGGAACCAACTCACCCATAGACTAGCGGGAGACGCCTACGAGCAGTACTTC
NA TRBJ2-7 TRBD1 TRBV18 CASWDRASYEQYF TGTGCCAGCTGGGACAGGGCCTCCTACGAGCAGTACTTC
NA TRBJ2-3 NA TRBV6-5 CASSQQRGNTQYF TGTGCCAGCAGCCAACAACGAGGGAATACGCAGTATTTT
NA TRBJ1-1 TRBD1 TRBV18 CASSPGYGQGGLNTEAFF TGTGCCAGCTCACCAGGTTACGGACAGGGGGGCCTGAACACTGAAGCTTTCTTT
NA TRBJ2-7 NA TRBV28 CASSPQGSHEQYF TGTGCCAGCAGTCCGCAGGGGTCCCACGAGCAGTACTTC